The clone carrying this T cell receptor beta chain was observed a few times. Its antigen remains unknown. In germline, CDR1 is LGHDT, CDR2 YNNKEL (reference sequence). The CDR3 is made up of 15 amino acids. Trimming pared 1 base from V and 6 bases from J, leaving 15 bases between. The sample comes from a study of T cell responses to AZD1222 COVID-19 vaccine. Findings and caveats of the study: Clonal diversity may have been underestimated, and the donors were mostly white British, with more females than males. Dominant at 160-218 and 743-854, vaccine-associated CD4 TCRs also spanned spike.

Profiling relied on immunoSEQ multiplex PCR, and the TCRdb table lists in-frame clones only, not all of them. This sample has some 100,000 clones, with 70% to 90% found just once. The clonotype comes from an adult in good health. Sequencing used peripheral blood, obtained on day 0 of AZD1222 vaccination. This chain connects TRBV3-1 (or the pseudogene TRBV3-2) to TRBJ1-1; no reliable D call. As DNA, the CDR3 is TGTGCCAGCAGCCAAGGTATAGGGAGTCGCTCTGAAGCTTTCTTT. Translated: CASSQGIGSRSEAFF.